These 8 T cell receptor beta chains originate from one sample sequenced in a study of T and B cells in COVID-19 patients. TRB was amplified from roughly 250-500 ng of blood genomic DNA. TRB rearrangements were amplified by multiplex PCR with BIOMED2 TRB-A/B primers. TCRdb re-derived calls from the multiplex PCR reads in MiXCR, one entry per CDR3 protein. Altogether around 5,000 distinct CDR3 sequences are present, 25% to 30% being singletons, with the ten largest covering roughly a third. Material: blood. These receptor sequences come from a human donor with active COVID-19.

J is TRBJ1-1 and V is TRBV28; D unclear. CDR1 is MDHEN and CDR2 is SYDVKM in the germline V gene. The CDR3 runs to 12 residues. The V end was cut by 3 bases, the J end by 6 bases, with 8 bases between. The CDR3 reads CASSLAGAEAFF. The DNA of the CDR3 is TGTGCCAGCAGTTTGGCCGGCGCTGAAGCTTTCTTT.

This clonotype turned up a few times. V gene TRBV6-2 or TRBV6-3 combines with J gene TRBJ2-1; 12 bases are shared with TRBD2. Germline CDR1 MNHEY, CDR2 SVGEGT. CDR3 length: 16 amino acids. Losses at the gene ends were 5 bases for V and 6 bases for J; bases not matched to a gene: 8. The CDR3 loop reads CASSAWTSGVPNEQFF. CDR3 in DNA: TGTGCCAGCAGTGCTTGGACTAGCGGGGTTCCCAATGAGCAGTTCTTC.

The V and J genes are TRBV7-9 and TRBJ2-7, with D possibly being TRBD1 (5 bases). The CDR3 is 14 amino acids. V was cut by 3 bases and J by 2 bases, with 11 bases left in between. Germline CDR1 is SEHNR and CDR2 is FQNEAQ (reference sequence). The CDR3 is CASSFSGAAYEQYF. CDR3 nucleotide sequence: TGTGCCAGCAGCTTTAGTGGGGCAGCCTACGAGCAGTACTTC.

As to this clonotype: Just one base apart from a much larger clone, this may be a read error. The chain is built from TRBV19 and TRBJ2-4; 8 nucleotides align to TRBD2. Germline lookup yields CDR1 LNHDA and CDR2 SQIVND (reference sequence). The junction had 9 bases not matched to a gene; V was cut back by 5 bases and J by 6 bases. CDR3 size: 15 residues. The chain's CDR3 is CASSARGGVGNIQYF. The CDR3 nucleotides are TGTGCCAGTAGTGCCCGGGGGGGGGTTGGAAACATTCAGTACTTC.

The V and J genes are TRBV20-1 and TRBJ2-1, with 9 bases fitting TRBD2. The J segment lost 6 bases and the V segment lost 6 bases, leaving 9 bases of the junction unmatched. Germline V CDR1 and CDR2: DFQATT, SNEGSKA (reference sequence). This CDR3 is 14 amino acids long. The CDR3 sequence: CSALAATSGNEQFF. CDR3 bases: TGCAGTGCCTTAGCAGCGACTAGCGGCAATGAGCAGTTCTTC.

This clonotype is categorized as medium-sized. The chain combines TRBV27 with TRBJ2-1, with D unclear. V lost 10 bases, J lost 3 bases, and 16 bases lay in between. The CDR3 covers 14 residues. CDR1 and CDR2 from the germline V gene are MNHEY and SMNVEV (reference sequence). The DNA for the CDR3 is TGTGCCATTAGATCCCGGGCTAACTACAATGAGCAGTTCTTC. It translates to CAIRSRANYNEQFF.

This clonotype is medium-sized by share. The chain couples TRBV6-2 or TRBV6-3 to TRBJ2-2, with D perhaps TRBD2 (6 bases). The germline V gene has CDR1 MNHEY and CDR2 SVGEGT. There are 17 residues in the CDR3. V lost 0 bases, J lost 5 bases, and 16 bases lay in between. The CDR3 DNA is TGTGCCAGCAGTTACTCGAATTCCGGGAGCGGGACCGGGGAGCTGTTTTTT. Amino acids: CASSYSNSGSGTGELFF.

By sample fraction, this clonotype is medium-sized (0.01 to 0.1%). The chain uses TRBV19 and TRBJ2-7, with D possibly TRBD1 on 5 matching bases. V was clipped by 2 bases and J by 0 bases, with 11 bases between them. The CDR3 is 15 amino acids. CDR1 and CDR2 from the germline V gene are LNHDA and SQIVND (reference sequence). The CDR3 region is CASSITPDSSYEQYF. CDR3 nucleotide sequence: TGTGCCAGTAGTATAACCCCAGACAGCTCCTACGAGCAGTACTTC. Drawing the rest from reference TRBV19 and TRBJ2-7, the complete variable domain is DGGITQSPKYLFRKEGQNVTLSCEQNLNHDAMYWYRQDPGQGLRLIYYSQIVNDFQKGDIAEGYSVSREKKESFPLTVTSAQKNPTAFYLCASSITPDSSYEQYFGPGTRLTVT.